The clone carrying this T cell receptor (beta chain) was detected once. The method was immunoSEQ multiplex PCR; TCRdb's version includes in-frame clones alone and lacks a portion of them. The table records about 220,000 clones, roughly 79% of them present only once. There are 13 residues in the CDR3. V shed 5 bases and J shed 6 bases, with 11 bases lying between them. Germline V gene data show CDR1 as SGHTA and CDR2 as FQGTGA. These data are taken from a study of blood T cell repertoires in COVID-19. V usage is TRBV7-3 and J usage is TRBJ1-5, with D possibly TRBD1 on 5 matching bases. The sequenced sample was PBMCs or T cells enriched from blood (not recorded which). The TCR was taken from a man aged 35-49 years who had recovered from COVID-19. The CDR3, as DNA: TGTGCCAGCAGCACAGTAAGGGGTCAGCCCCAGCATTTT. Amino acid sequence: CASSTVRGQPQHF.